The entry that follows covers one TCR beta chain sequence. Its antigen is unknown. V dropped 3 bases and J dropped 8; count of bases not matched to a gene: 3. The CDR3 contains 14 residues. Germline CDR1 SGDLS, CDR2 YYNGEE. This sample is part of a study of blood T cells in healthy people across ages. Study-wide results and caveats: In older individuals, TCR beta diversity per million T cells was lower, falling roughly linearly with age.

Then a second PCR, running about 6 to 12 cycles, was carried out with a sample-barcoded 5' primer and a J-beta primer mix. TCRdb re-analysed the 5' RACE reads in MiXCR, keeping a single row per CDR3 protein. The sample holds roughly 1 million distinct CDR3 sequences, less than 25% seen once. This sample was also put to use in a study of T cells of mothers and their children.

The source is a girl aged 2-10 years in good health. Sequences were obtained from blood. The rearrangement uses TRBV9 and TRBJ2-1; 12 nucleotides agree with TRBD2. CDR3 loop: CASSGTSGNHEQFF. The CDR3, as DNA: TGTGCCAGCAGCGGGACTAGCGGGAACCATGAGCAGTTCTTC.